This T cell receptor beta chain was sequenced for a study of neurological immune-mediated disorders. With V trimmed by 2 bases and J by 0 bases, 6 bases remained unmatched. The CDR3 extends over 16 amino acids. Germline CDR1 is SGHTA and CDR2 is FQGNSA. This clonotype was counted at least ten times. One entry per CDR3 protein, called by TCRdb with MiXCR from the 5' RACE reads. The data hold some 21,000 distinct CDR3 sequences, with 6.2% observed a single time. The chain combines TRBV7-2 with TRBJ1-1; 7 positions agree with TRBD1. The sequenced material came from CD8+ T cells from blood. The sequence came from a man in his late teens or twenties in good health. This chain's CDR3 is CASSLPRGTMNTEAFF. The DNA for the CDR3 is TGTGCCAGCAGCTTACCCAGGGGGACGATGAACACTGAAGCTTTCTTT.